Following are 30 T cell receptor beta chains from one sample sequenced in a study of blood T cell repertoires in COVID-19. The protocol was immunoSEQ multiplex PCR, while the TCRdb copy is restricted to in-frame clones and leaves out a portion. Among 280,000 or so clones listed, roughly 90% were seen once. What was sequenced was PBMCs or T cells enriched from blood (not recorded which). The receptors come from a woman in her fifties or sixties who had been exposed to COVID-19.

To note about this clone: One junction end disagrees with the germline gene, perhaps due to a read error. The DNA for the CDR3 is TGTGCCAGCAGCTTATCAGCAGGCCCGAAGACCGGGGAGCTGTTTTTT. Translating gives CASSLSAGPKTGELFF. The V gene is TRBV11-2, the J gene TRBJ2-2, with D uncertain. The CDR3 contains 16 residues. Germline V CDR1 and CDR2: SGHAT, FQNNGV.

This clone was observed a handful of times. This chain joins TRBV28 and TRBJ2-5, with 11 positions matching TRBD2. Per germline, CDR1 MDHEN and CDR2 SYDVKM. V trimming: 4 bases; J trimming: 5 bases; junction bases outside the gene matches: 9. There are 16 residues in the CDR3. DNA of the CDR3: TGTGCCAGCAGTTCCGCTAGCGGGGGGACGGGGGAGACCCAGTACTTC. This translates into CASSSASGGTGETQYF.

This chain connects TRBV3-1 (or the pseudogene TRBV3-2) to TRBJ2-1; D remains unclear. Trimming pared 1 base from V and 0 bases from J, leaving 10 bases between. This CDR3 spans 16 amino acids. Per germline, CDR1 LGHDT and CDR2 YNNKEL (reference sequence). The DNA of the CDR3 is TGTGCCAGCAGCCAAGTACCGTGGAGCTCCTACAATGAGCAGTTCTTC. Its translation: CASSQVPWSSYNEQFF.

V usage is TRBV5-1 and J usage is TRBJ2-2; a possible D gene is TRBD1 (5 bases). V was shortened by 0 bases and J by 6 bases, with 9 bases between the two germline ends. Germline V lookup: CDR1 SGHRS, CDR2 YFSETQ. The CDR3 totals 14 residues. The CDR3 protein is CASSLAQVAGELFF. CDR3 nucleotide sequence: TGCGCCAGCAGCTTGGCACAGGTCGCCGGGGAGCTGTTTTTT.

The V gene is TRBV10-3, the J gene TRBJ2-3; perhaps TRBD2 as D (5 bases). V shed 4 bases and J shed 2 bases, with 7 bases lying between them. CDR3 length: 13 residues. Germline lookup yields CDR1 ENHRY and CDR2 SYGVKD. The CDR3 loop reads CAISGGFTDTQYF. For the CDR3, the DNA is TGTGCCATCAGTGGAGGGTTCACAGATACGCAGTATTTT.

This chain joins TRBV5-1 and TRBJ1-6; D is unresolved. V was cut by 0 bases and J by 13 bases, with 11 bases left in between. This CDR3 comprises 13 residues. CDR1 SGHRS and CDR2 YFSETQ come from the germline V gene. The CDR3 here is CASSLAGYSPLHF. The CDR3 coding sequence is TGCGCCAGCAGCTTGGCCGGGTACTCGCCCCTCCACTTT.

This rearrangement joins TRBV9 to TRBJ2-3, with 13 bases identical to TRBD2. J was trimmed by 2 bases and V by 4 bases; bases with no gene match: 10. Germline V gene data show CDR1 as SGDLS and CDR2 as YYNGEE. The CDR3 contains 18 residues. CDR3 in DNA: TGTGCCAGCAGCACCCGACTAGCGGGGGGCACCCACACAGATACGCAGTATTTT. Amino acid sequence: CASSTRLAGGTHTDTQYF. Based on the CDR3 plus reference TRBV9 and TRBJ2-3, the full variable domain is DSGVTQTPKHLITATGQRVTLRCSPRSGDLSVYWYQQSLDQGLQFLIQYYNGEERAKGNILERFSAQQFPDLHSELNLSSLELGDSALYFCASSTRLAGGTHTDTQYFGPGTRLTVL.

This clone occurred once. The chain couples TRBV25-1 to TRBJ1-2; perhaps TRBD1 as D (6 bases). Looked up from germline, CDR1 is MGHDK and CDR2 is SYGVNS. The CDR3 extends over 14 amino acids. Trimming left V 2 bases short and J 4 bases short, with 11 bases between. The CDR3 protein is CASSEGGQSYGYTF. The CDR3 nucleotides are TGTGCCAGCAGTGAAGGGGGCCAGAGCTATGGCTACACCTTC.

This clone was found a few times. The chain joins TRBV6-1 to TRBJ1-3, with D unresolved. There are 15 residues in the CDR3. Germline V lookup: CDR1 MNHNS, CDR2 SASEGT. Trimming pared 2 bases from V and 0 bases from J, leaving 8 bases between. The CDR3, as DNA: TGTGCCAGCAGTGAAACGCGGGGCTCTGGAAACACCATATATTTT. Translating it yields CASSETRGSGNTIYF.

This chain links TRBV19 with TRBJ1-2, with D unresolved. Looked up from germline, CDR1 is LNHDA and CDR2 is SQIVND (reference sequence). The CDR3 totals 13 residues. The ends were cut back, 3 bases at V and 3 bases at J, with 8 bases in the middle. As DNA, the CDR3 is TGTGCCAGTAGTATCCACAAAGACTATGGCTACACCTTC. As protein: CASSIHKDYGYTF. Full variable domain (outside the CDR3, taken from reference TRBV19 and TRBJ1-2): DGGITQSPKYLFRKEGQNVTLSCEQNLNHDAMYWYRQDPGQGLRLIYYSQIVNDFQKGDIAEGYSVSREKKESFPLTVTSAQKNPTAFYLCASSIHKDYGYTFGSGTRLTVV.

This clone was seen only once. The genes are TRBV21-1 and TRBJ2-2; the table's D call, TRBD1, has no DNA check behind it. TRBV21-1 constitutes a pseudogene. The CDR3 length is 16 residues. CDR3 DNA: TGTGCCAGCAGCAAAGAGTGCACAGGGTTCACCGGGGAGCTGTTTTTT. Translation gives CASSKECTGFTGELFF.

The V and J genes are TRBV5-1 and TRBJ2-1; 7 bases match TRBD2. Germline V gene sequence: CDR1 SGHRS, CDR2 YFSETQ. This CDR3 has 15 residues. After removal of 0 bases from V and 4 bases from J, the junction contained 4 bases not matched to a gene. CDR3 sequence (DNA): TGCGCCAGCAGCTTGGCGACTAGCTCTTACAATGAGCAGTTCTTC. This sequence encodes CASSLATSSYNEQFF.

The CDR3 reads CASSTRGIWYEQYF. The CDR3 nucleotides read TGTGCCAGCAGCACCCGGGGGATTTGGTACGAGCAGTACTTC. The rearrangement uses TRBV7-9 and TRBJ2-7; D is possibly TRBD2 (6 bases). This CDR3 region has 14 residues. Trimming pared 5 bases from V and 4 bases from J, leaving 15 bases between. Germline CDR1 SEHNR, CDR2 FQNEAQ (reference sequence).

This clone was detected a few times. The CDR3 sequence: CASKGSGWHGYTF. CDR3 DNA sequence: TGTGCCAGTAAGGGTTCGGGGTGGCATGGCTACACCTTC. This sequence joins TRBV19 and TRBJ1-2; D not resolved. The V end lost 7 bases, the J end lost 6 bases, and 15 bases lay between the germline ends. In germline, CDR1 is LNHDA, CDR2 SQIVND (reference sequence). This CDR3 is 13 amino acids long.

This chain links TRBV4-1 with TRBJ1-6, with D possibly TRBD1 on 5 matching bases. Trimming took 3 bases from V and 8 from J, leaving 14 bases between them. CDR1 and CDR2 (germline): MGHRA, YSYEKL. CDR3 length: 15 residues. CDR3 sequence: CASSQNRGADSPLHF. The CDR3 DNA follows: TGCGCCAGCAGCCAGAACCGCGGGGCCGATTCACCCCTCCACTTT.

This clone was seen more than once but under ten times. The genes are TRBV28 and TRBJ1-3; D might be TRBD1 (5 bases). The CDR3 spans 17 residues. Germline loops: CDR1 MDHEN, CDR2 SYDVKM. Trimming cost V 6 bases and J 0 bases, with 18 bases left between them. The CDR3 nucleotides read TGTGCCAGCAGAGCGTCGGGACTGAGGTCCTCTGGAAACACCATATATTTT. Its protein is CASRASGLRSSGNTIYF.

This sequence joins TRBV28 and TRBJ1-6; D perhaps matches TRBD1 (6 bases). Trimming stripped 0 bases from V and 9 bases from J, with 12 bases between. Germline lookup yields CDR1 MDHEN and CDR2 SYDVKM. CDR3 length equals 15 residues. CDR3 sequence (DNA): TGTGCCAGCAGTTTATGGGGGGGAGGGGGTTCACCCCTCCACTTT. This gives the protein CASSLWGGGGSPLHF.

This chain links TRBV5-6 with TRBJ1-4; TRBD1 matches at 7 bases. This CDR3 is 16 amino acids long. The germline gives CDR1 SGHDT, CDR2 YYEEEE. Losses at the gene ends were 3 bases for V and 4 bases for J; bases not matched to a gene: 9. The CDR3, as DNA: TGTGCCAGCAGCTCCGGACAGGCGTTGTATAATGAAAAACTGTTTTTT. Protein sequence: CASSSGQALYNEKLFF.

This chain joins TRBV7-2 and TRBJ2-5, with unresolved D. Germline CDR1 and CDR2: SGHTA and FQGNSA. Trimming stripped 1 base from V and 2 bases from J, with 17 bases between. The length of the CDR3 is 17 residues. CDR3 sequence: CASSLEVTSIRQETQYF. CDR3 DNA sequence: TGTGCCAGCAGCTTAGAAGTAACGAGTATTCGGCAAGAGACCCAGTACTTC.

The sample holds one count of this clone. The V and J genes are TRBV19 and TRBJ2-5, with 12 bases matching TRBD2. V was clipped by 4 bases and J by 6 bases; unmatched bases: 9. Looked up from germline, CDR1 is LNHDA and CDR2 is SQIVND (reference sequence). This CDR3 has 16 residues. The CDR3 reads CASSTTGTSGSKTQYF. The DNA of the CDR3 is TGTGCCAGTAGTACAACCGGGACTAGCGGGTCAAAGACCCAGTACTTC.

The gene calls are TRBV7-6 and TRBJ2-7; D unclear. The ends were cut back, 1 base at V and 1 base at J, with 14 bases in the middle. Germline CDR1 reads SGHVS; CDR2 reads FNYEAQ. The CDR3 runs 16 residues. CDR3 in amino acids: CASSLGGELPSYEQYF. The CDR3 DNA reads as TGTGCCAGCAGCTTAGGAGGCGAGCTACCGTCCTACGAGCAGTACTTC.

This clone was picked up one time. Within the sample, other DNA sequences also encode this same CDR3. The V and J genes are TRBV27 and TRBJ1-5; 8 positions agree with TRBD1. The V and J ends lost 5 bases and 0 bases, in that order; junction bases with no gene match: 3. CDR1 and CDR2 from the germline V gene are MNHEY and SMNVEV (reference sequence). The CDR3 totals 15 residues. For the CDR3, the DNA is TGTGCCAGCAGTCTCGGACAGGGTAGCAATCAGCCCCAGCATTTT. Protein sequence: CASSLGQGSNQPQHF.

The V and J genes are TRBV7-9 and TRBJ2-1, with D tentatively TRBD2 (6 bases). The length of the CDR3 is 15 residues. Trimming cost V 5 bases and J 3 bases, with 14 bases left between them. CDR1 is SEHNR and CDR2 is FQNEAQ in the germline V gene (reference sequence). CDR3 residues: CASSVGTLNYNEQFF. CDR3 DNA sequence: TGTGCCAGCAGCGTCGGGACTCTCAACTACAATGAGCAGTTCTTC.

This chain links TRBV14 with TRBJ1-1; D gene ambiguous. CDR3 length equals 14 residues. CDR1 and CDR2 (germline): SGHDN, FVKESK. V lost 4 bases and J lost 0, with 9 bases in between. The CDR3 sequence: CASSLRHMNTEAFF. CDR3 sequence (DNA): TGTGCCAGCAGCCTGAGACACATGAACACTGAAGCTTTCTTT.

The chain carries TRBV24-1 and TRBJ2-1; 9 nucleotides match TRBD1. V shed 6 bases and J 14 bases; nucleotides not matched to a gene: 7. Germline CDR1 and CDR2: KGHDR and SFDVKD. This CDR3 region has 12 residues. The CDR3 spells CATSTTTGGKFF. The CDR3 DNA is TGTGCCACCAGTACGACGACAGGGGGTAAGTTCTTC.

The chain has TRBV6-5 and TRBJ2-7, with D possibly matching TRBD1 (5 bases). Trimming left V 7 bases short and J 7 bases short, with 11 bases between. In germline, CDR1 is MNHEY, CDR2 SVGAGI. This CDR3 is 11 amino acids long. CDR3 coding DNA: TGTGCCAGCACGAGACAGTTTGAGCAGTACTTC. Translating gives CASTRQFEQYF.

This chain joins TRBV6-4 and TRBJ2-1; no clear D. V lost 4 bases to trimming and J lost 7 bases, with 11 bases between them. The CDR3 totals 13 residues. CDR1 and CDR2 (germline): MRHNA, SNTAGT. The DNA of the CDR3 is TGTGCCAGCAGTGGAGACTTTCAGAATGAGCAGTTCTTC. It is translated as CASSGDFQNEQFF.

The chain joins TRBV19 to TRBJ1-2; a weak D match, TRBD1 (5 bases). With 5 bases removed from V and 5 bases from J, the gap between germline ends came to 18 bases. This CDR3 is built from 15 residues. Germline values: CDR1 LNHDA, CDR2 SQIVND (reference sequence). CDR3 DNA sequence: TGTGCCAGTAGTCCCCACTCCGGGGGAAGATATGGCTACACCTTC. Its protein product is CASSPHSGGRYGYTF.

The chain carries TRBV27 and TRBJ2-5; 8 bases map to TRBD1. The CDR3 extends over 13 amino acids. The J segment lost 5 bases and the V segment lost 4 bases, leaving 3 bases of the junction unmatched. CDR1 MNHEY and CDR2 SMNVEV come from the germline V gene (reference sequence). CDR3 DNA: TGTGCCAGCAGTTCCAACAGGGGGGAGACCCAGTACTTC. As protein: CASSSNRGETQYF.

The chain carries TRBV29-1 and TRBJ1-1, with TRBD1 as a possible D gene (5 bases). The V end was cut by 4 bases, the J end by 0 bases, with 12 bases between. Germline V gene data show CDR1 as SQVTM and CDR2 as ANQGSEA. This CDR3 is 14 amino acids long. The CDR3 loop reads CSVGLGGVNTEAFF. DNA for the CDR3: TGCAGCGTTGGTCTGGGGGGGGTGAACACTGAAGCTTTCTTT.